These 20 T cell receptor beta chains share one sample of origin, sequenced in a study of T cell responses to AZD1222 COVID-19 vaccine. The method was immunoSEQ multiplex PCR; TCRdb's version includes in-frame clones alone and lacks a portion of them. The sample yields more than 95,000 clones, about 85% seen once. The source was peripheral blood, collected 28 days after the second AZD1222 dose. These receptors were obtained from an adult who received the AZD1222 COVID-19 vaccine.

The chain combines TRBV18 with TRBJ2-7; a weak D match, TRBD1 (6 bases). Deletions cut 2 bases from V and 3 bases from J, with 11 bases between. Per germline, CDR1 KGHSH and CDR2 LQKENI. The CDR3 is 14 residues long. CDR3 protein: CASSPSLQGYEQYF. The CDR3 DNA reads TGTGCCAGCTCACCATCTTTACAGGGCTACGAGCAGTACTTC.

The chain recombines TRBV5-8 with TRBJ2-3; 13 bases map to TRBD2. The ends lost 5 bases at V and 2 bases at J; junction bases unmatched: 11. The CDR3 sequence is 18 residues long. Per germline, CDR1 SGHTS and CDR2 YDEGEE. CDR3 residues: CASSQILAGGPDTDTQYF. As DNA, the CDR3 is TGTGCCAGCAGTCAAATACTAGCGGGGGGGCCTGACACAGATACGCAGTATTTT.

This chain connects TRBV5-3 to TRBJ2-3, with D perhaps matching TRBD2 (5 bases). TRBV5-3 is recorded as an ORF, its role being uncertain. The CDR3 extends over 15 amino acids. Trimming took 4 bases from V and 0 from J, leaving 12 bases between them. The CDR3 bases are TGTGCCAGAAGCAATAGGACTGGAAGCACAGATACGCAGTATTTT. This codes for CARSNRTGSTDTQYF.

The sample holds a few counts of this clone. V gene TRBV27 combines with J gene TRBJ2-7; perhaps TRBD1 as D (6 bases). Per germline, CDR1 MNHEY and CDR2 SMNVEV (reference sequence). The V end lost 1 base, the J end lost 6 bases, and 7 bases lay between the germline ends. The CDR3 has 12 residues. The CDR3 DNA reads TGTGCCAGCAGTTTATTGGGGGCCGAGCAGTACTTC. Its translation: CASSLLGAEQYF.

This rearrangement joins TRBV6-5 to TRBJ1-2, with 10 bases that match TRBD1. CDR3 length: 15 amino acids. V gave up 3 bases and J gave up 4 bases; unmatched junction bases: 5. Germline lookup yields CDR1 MNHEY and CDR2 SVGAGI. CDR3 sequence: CASSYEGQGIYGYTF. DNA for the CDR3: TGTGCCAGCAGTTATGAGGGACAGGGGATCTATGGCTACACCTTC.

The V call is TRBV25-1, the J call TRBJ1-6; perhaps TRBD1 as D (6 bases). The CDR3 has 14 amino acids. V was trimmed by 6 bases and J by 3 bases, leaving 9 bases between them. The germline gives CDR1 MGHDK, CDR2 SYGVNS. The CDR3 nucleotides are TGTGCCAGCAGCCGGGACAACTATAATTCACCCCTCCACTTT. Protein sequence: CASSRDNYNSPLHF.

This rearrangement joins TRBV27 to TRBJ1-1; 9 bases map to TRBD1. The CDR3 runs 13 residues. Losses at the gene ends were 5 bases for V and 5 bases for J; bases not matched to a gene: 3. Germline V gene lookup returns CDR1 MNHEY and CDR2 SMNVEV (reference sequence). Written as DNA, the CDR3 is TGTGCCAGCAGTCCAGGGACAGGGACTGAAGCTTTCTTT. Translated: CASSPGTGTEAFF.

This chain uses TRBV23-1 with TRBJ1-1, with 7 bases aligning to TRBD1. TRBV23-1 is assigned to the ORF class and has an uncertain function. The CDR3 runs 15 residues. With V trimmed by 4 bases and J by 1 base, 6 bases remained unmatched. CDR3 coding DNA: TGCGCCAGCAGTCCCTATACAGGGGCGAACACTGAAGCTTTCTTT. This codes for CASSPYTGANTEAFF.

This clone has only one observation. The same CDR3 also results from other DNA sequences found in this sample. The V call is TRBV6-5, the J call TRBJ2-7; D is possibly TRBD2 (5 bases). The CDR3 contains 13 residues. The germline gives CDR1 MNHEY, CDR2 SVGAGI. Trimming removed 6 bases from V and 0 bases from J, with 9 bases in between. DNA for the CDR3: TGTGCCAGCAGCCGCGGGCCCTCCTACGAGCAGTACTTC. This gives the protein CASSRGPSYEQYF.

V is TRBV19 and J is TRBJ1-5; tentative D call: TRBD1 (5 bases). Trimming removed 4 bases from V and 0 bases from J, with 19 bases in between. Germline V gene data show CDR1 as LNHDA and CDR2 as SQIVND (reference sequence). This CDR3 has 18 amino acids. This CDR3 is CASSTPSGRSYSNQPQHF. CDR3 nucleotides: TGTGCCAGTAGTACCCCCTCGGGACGGAGTTATAGCAATCAGCCCCAGCATTTT. Full variable domain (outside the CDR3, taken from reference TRBV19 and TRBJ1-5): DGGITQSPKYLFRKEGQNVTLSCEQNLNHDAMYWYRQDPGQGLRLIYYSQIVNDFQKGDIAEGYSVSREKKESFPLTVTSAQKNPTAFYLCASSTPSGRSYSNQPQHFGDGTRLSIL.

The chain couples TRBV5-4 to TRBJ2-6; TRBD1 aligns across 8 bases. The junction had 6 bases not matched to a gene; V was cut back by 3 bases and J by 4 bases. This CDR3 comprises 16 residues. Germline V gives CDR1 SGHNT, CDR2 YYREEE (reference sequence). In DNA form, the CDR3 reads TGTGCCAGCAGCTCCCCCCAGGGGGCAGGGGCCAACGTCCTGACTTTC. This translates into CASSSPQGAGANVLTF.

V gene TRBV6-5 combines with J gene TRBJ2-3, with TRBD2 identical over 7 bases. Looked up from germline, CDR1 is MNHEY and CDR2 is SVGAGI. CDR3 length: 16 residues. Unmatched junction bases numbered 14, after V lost 4 bases and J lost 7 bases. CDR3 amino acids: CASSWGSGASFYTQYF. The DNA of the CDR3 is TGTGCCAGCAGTTGGGGGAGCGGGGCCTCCTTCTATACGCAGTATTTT.

The chain employs TRBV9 and TRBJ1-2; D may be TRBD1 (6 bases). Germline CDR1 and CDR2: SGDLS and YYNGEE. V lost 5 bases to trimming and J lost 6 bases, with 20 bases between them. The CDR3 contains 15 residues. As DNA, the CDR3 is TGTGCCAGCAGAGCAGTAGGGGGGCTCCAACATGGCTACACCTTC. This codes for CASRAVGGLQHGYTF. Combining the CDR3 with reference TRBV9 and TRBJ1-2 gives the whole variable domain DSGVTQTPKHLITATGQRVTLRCSPRSGDLSVYWYQQSLDQGLQFLIQYYNGEERAKGNILERFSAQQFPDLHSELNLSSLELGDSALYFCASRAVGGLQHGYTFGSGTRLTVV.

The chain joins TRBV5-4 to TRBJ2-5; 7 bases map to TRBD1. Germline V gene lookup returns CDR1 SGHNT and CDR2 YYREEE (reference sequence). V shed 4 bases and J 0 bases; nucleotides not matched to a gene: 3. The length of the CDR3 is 14 residues. In nucleotides, the CDR3 is TGTGCCAGCAGCAAAGGGACAGACCAAGAGACCCAGTACTTC. This sequence encodes CASSKGTDQETQYF.

This chain uses TRBV28 with TRBJ2-6; no firm D call. Trimming pared 3 bases from V and 2 bases from J, leaving 8 bases between. The CDR3 sequence is 15 residues long. Germline V gene lookup returns CDR1 MDHEN and CDR2 SYDVKM. Here the CDR3 reads CASSFWNPGANVLTF. The CDR3 DNA is TGTGCCAGCAGTTTTTGGAACCCTGGGGCCAACGTCCTGACTTTC.

V is TRBV24-1 and J is TRBJ1-1, with D uncertain. V lost 1 base, J lost 10 bases, and 9 bases lay in between. The germline V gene has CDR1 KGHDR and CDR2 SFDVKD. The CDR3 contains 12 residues. CDR3 loop: CATSDFGERAFF. CDR3 nucleotides: TGTGCCACCAGTGATTTCGGGGAAAGAGCTTTCTTT.

About this clone: Sequence at one end of the junction differs from germline and may be a read error. The chain couples TRBV5-5 to TRBJ2-6, with no clear D. This CDR3 has 15 residues. Germline-derived CDR1 and CDR2 are SGHKS and YYEKEE (reference sequence). The DNA of the CDR3 is TGTGCCAGCAGCTTGGAGGTATCTGTGGCCAACGTCCTGACTTTC. This sequence encodes CASSLEVSVANVLTF.

V and J are TRBV5-6 and TRBJ2-4; D is possibly TRBD2 (5 bases). CDR1 and CDR2 (germline): SGHDT, YYEEEE. Trimming shortened V by 5 bases and J by 1 base, and 16 bases separated the two germline ends. The CDR3 is 16 amino acids. Here the CDR3 DNA reads TGTGCCAGCAGTCTAACCGGGGATTACGCCAAAAACATTCAGTACTTC. The encoded protein is CASSLTGDYAKNIQYF. Filled out from reference TRBV5-6 and TRBJ2-4, the complete variable domain reads DAGVTQSPTHLIKTRGQQVTLRCSPKSGHDTVSWYQQALGQGPQFIFQYYEEEERQRGNFPDRFSGHQFPNYSSELNVNALLLGDSALYLCASSLTGDYAKNIQYFGAGTRLSVL.

The rearrangement links TRBV11-3 to TRBJ2-1; 8 nucleotides line up with TRBD2. Germline CDR1 is SGHNT and CDR2 is YENEEA. The CDR3 covers 15 residues. V lost 5 bases and J lost 2; bases outside the gene matches: 5. The CDR3 sequence is CASSRGGSTYNEQFF. Written as DNA, the CDR3 is TGTGCCAGCAGCCGCGGGGGGTCCACCTACAATGAGCAGTTCTTC.

The rearrangement links TRBV6-5 to TRBJ1-1; 7 positions agree with TRBD1. The CDR3 totals 14 residues. Germline V CDR1 and CDR2: MNHEY, SVGAGI. The V segment lost 7 bases and the J segment 0 bases; nucleotides outside the gene matches: 5. The CDR3: CASINDRVNTEAFF. Written as DNA, the CDR3 is TGTGCCAGCATCAACGACAGGGTGAACACTGAAGCTTTCTTT.